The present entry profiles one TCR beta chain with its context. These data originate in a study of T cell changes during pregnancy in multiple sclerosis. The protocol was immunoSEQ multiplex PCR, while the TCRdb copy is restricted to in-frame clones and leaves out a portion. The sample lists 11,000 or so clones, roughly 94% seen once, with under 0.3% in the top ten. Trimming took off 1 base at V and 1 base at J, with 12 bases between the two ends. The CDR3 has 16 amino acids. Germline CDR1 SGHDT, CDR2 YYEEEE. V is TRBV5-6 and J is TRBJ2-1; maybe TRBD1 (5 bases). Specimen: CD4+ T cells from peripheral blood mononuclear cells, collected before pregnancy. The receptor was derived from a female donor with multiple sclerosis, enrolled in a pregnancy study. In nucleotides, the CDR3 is TGTGCCAGCAGCTTGTTCCGGACACTATCCTACAATGAGCAGTTCTTC. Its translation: CASSLFRTLSYNEQFF.